This T cell receptor (beta chain) is drawn from a study of blood T cell repertoires in COVID-19. The overall study: From the United States, Italy and Spain came samples of acute and convalescent COVID-19.

Those who participated ranged in age from about 18 to 89 years and resided in approximately 26 US areas. Researchers sorted participants into cohorts using their self-reported clinical history. Symptom resolution, clearance, or two negative PCRs marked the recovered donors of Cohort 3. Here immunoSEQ multiplex PCR was the method, and the copy in TCRdb shows in-frame clones only, minus some. The sample carries about 340,000 clones, roughly 90% recorded once. The CDR3 consists of 12 residues. V was trimmed by 8 bases and J by 12 bases, leaving 18 bases between them. CDR1 SGHTA and CDR2 FQGNSA come from the germline V gene.

The receptor's source is a woman in her 30s who had recovered from COVID-19. The chain couples TRBV7-2 to TRBJ2-3, with D hard to call. The sequenced sample consisted of PBMCs or T cells enriched from blood (not recorded which). The CDR3: CASRENSMEQYF. In DNA form, the CDR3 reads TGTGCCAGCCGCGAAAATAGCATGGAACAGTATTTT.